What follows is one T cell receptor beta chain and its context. Its cognate antigen has yet to be identified. One base away there is no much larger clone; base qualities are not given. The time point label, read with the paper, signifies: before anti-PD-1 therapy. For bulk TCRbeta sequencing, genomic DNA was extracted from tumor biopsies or peripheral blood, and input amounts ranged from 616 ng to 6,004 ng. Every patient was a poor candidate for surgical resection and had histologically proven advanced or metastatic basal or squamous cell carcinoma. The basal cell carcinoma cohort was made up of roughly ten patients, and bulk tumor TCR sequencing was performed for 8 or 9 of these patients. The immunoSEQ platform was used for deep TCRbeta sequencing. In the paper's pipeline: Only productive rearrangements were exported from the immunoSEQ Analyzer for further analysis. T cell phenotypes were assigned to bulk TCRbeta clonotypes by matching the clonotypes to single-cell RNA+TCR-seq clones that had the same TCRbeta sequence. Clone enrichment in tumor was calculated as tumor frequency divided by PBMC frequency from bulk TCR sequencing. TCRs were sorted with GLIPH into specificity groups, meaning clusters of distinct TCRs that share CDR3 motifs and likely recognize common antigens. TCRdb took over this immuneACCESS table, retaining in-frame rearrangements with V and J assigned. Such tables are incomplete; in checked studies, under half of the missing clones stem from an unresolved V gene, and the remainder is unexplained. The V and J calls and clone size come from that table; D and trimming were worked out from the DNA. A total of 40,000 to 55,000 clones appear in this sample, about four fifths of them only once. The leading ten clones occupy over 15% of the sample.

CDR1 is given as LGHDT and CDR2 as YNNKEL, both from the germline V gene (reference sequence). The cysteine opens and the phenylalanine closes a CDR3 of 14 amino acids. Just the 42-base CDR3 DNA is kept, in frame starting at base 1. V and J are truncated by 0 bases and 8 bases respectively, leaving an intervening sequence of 12 bases. The sample originates from a study of T cells in tumors after PD-1 blockade (dated by TCRdb to the late 2010s). Looking at the study overall: Prior checkpoint blockade, systemic immunosuppressant use, and recent radiotherapy or other anti-cancer therapy within 4 weeks were grounds for patient exclusion. Pembrolizumab 200 mg every 3 weeks or cemiplimab 350 mg every 2 weeks was administered to patients. Peripheral blood samples averaged approximately 110,000 TCR templates (range roughly 24,679-270,000) and 35,000 to 45,000 unique clonotypes. The study performed paired single-cell RNA and TCR sequencing on site-matched tumors from BCC or SCC patients before and after anti-PD-1 therapy. RECIST version 1.1 was used to assess clinical response. Ongoing daily vismodegib 150 mg was also given to a subset of patients during anti-PD-1 treatment. Bulk TCR sequencing was performed on 9 to 10 peripheral blood samples from a handful of patients to compare blood and tumor clonotypes. Paper-wide results and their limitations: Approximately 43% of tumor TCR clonotypes were found in blood, and some novel exhausted tumor clones appeared in pre-treatment blood, suggesting peripheral recruitment. The source of novel T cell clones was not identified, and lymphoid organs or rare unexpanded clones within the tumor or the tumor periphery could be included among the possible sources.

The specimen was PBMCs, collected before anti-PD-1 treatment. The chain was built from TRBV3-1 (or the pseudogene TRBV3-2) and TRBJ2-3, and the D gene may be TRBD1, 5 bases matching. The source is a human donor with basal cell carcinoma. The DNA sequence follows: TGTGCCAGCAGCCAAGATCGGACATCTCGTACGCAGTATTTT. This encodes CASSQDRTSRTQYF.